Following are 10 T cell receptor beta chains from one sample sequenced in a study of T cells in Graves' hyperthyroidism and ophthalmopathy. Authors of the study amplified TCR beta CDR3 regions from RNA transcripts. The HTBI primer set was used in a first-round RT-PCR of the TCR CDR3. A single record per CDR3 protein comes from TCRdb applying MiXCR to the multiplex PCR reads. The sample consists of about 560,000 distinct CDR3 sequences, roughly 17% of them appearing once. Sequenced material: blood. The receptors originated from a woman aged 18-29 years with Graves' hyperthyroidism.

There are many counts of this clonotype. V and J are TRBV7-9 and TRBJ2-3; 8 nucleotides align to TRBD2. Germline V gene lookup returns CDR1 SEHNR and CDR2 FQNEAQ (reference sequence). This CDR3 is 15 amino acids long. V gave up 5 bases and J gave up 1 base; unmatched junction bases: 5. The CDR3 spells CASSKRRGGTDTQYF. Here the CDR3 DNA reads TGTGCCAGCAGCAAACGGCGGGGGGGCACAGATACGCAGTATTTT.

In its sample, this clonotype was seen a few times. CDR3 protein: CATSRDILAGILSYEQYF. The CDR3 DNA is TGTGCCACCAGCAGGGATATCCTTGCAGGAATACTCTCCTACGAGCAGTACTTC. This chain joins TRBV15 and TRBJ2-7; D remains ambiguous. The CDR3 has 18 residues. The ends were cut back, 3 bases at V and 0 bases at J, with 21 bases in the middle. The V gene's germline CDR1 is LNHNV and CDR2 YYDKDF (reference sequence).

The J gene is TRBJ1-5, the V gene TRBV18; 12 bases align to TRBD1. V gave up 3 bases and J gave up 1 base; unmatched junction bases: 7. CDR1 KGHSH and CDR2 LQKENI come from the germline V gene. The CDR3 is 18 residues long. The CDR3 loop is CASSPRDRGRGSNQPQHF. CDR3 DNA: TGTGCCAGCTCACCCAGGGACAGGGGGCGCGGCAGCAATCAGCCCCAGCATTTT.

To note about this clonotype: One end of the junction varies from germline; a read error may be responsible. The V call is TRBV12-3 or TRBV12-4, the J call TRBJ2-7, with 7 bases fitting TRBD1. The CDR3 consists of 15 residues. The CDR3 here is CTSSSRQGVTYEQYF. The CDR3 DNA is TGTACCAGCAGCTCCCGACAGGGTGTCACCTACGAGCAGTACTTC.

The sample holds a few counts of this clonotype. This sequence joins TRBV18 and TRBJ2-5; 7 positions agree with TRBD1. Germline-derived CDR1 and CDR2 are KGHSH and LQKENI. CDR3 size: 17 residues. The V gene end was trimmed by 4 bases and the J gene end by 4 bases; junction bases not matched to a gene: 15. CDR3 DNA sequence: TGTGCCAGCTCACAACAAGGGTGGCGACAGGGCGGAGAGACCCAGTACTTC. It codes for CASSQQGWRQGGETQYF. Full variable domain (rest looked up from reference TRBV18 and TRBJ2-5): NAGVMQNPRHLVRRRGQEARLRCSPMKGHSHVYWYRQLPEEGLKFMVYLQKENIIDESGMPKERFSAEFPKEGPSILRIQQVVRGDSAAYFCASSQQGWRQGGETQYFGPGTRLLVL.

The chain links TRBV20-1 to TRBJ2-7; 9 nucleotides match TRBD1. J lost 3 bases, V lost 1 base, and 4 bases had no gene match. Germline CDR1 is DFQATT and CDR2 is SNEGSKA (reference sequence). The CDR3 sequence is 14 residues long. Here the CDR3 DNA reads TGCAGTGCTAGAGCCCCGACAGGGGGCTACGAGCAGTACTTC. This sequence encodes CSARAPTGGYEQYF.

Many counts were recorded for this clonotype. J is TRBJ2-1 and V is TRBV20-1; unclear D gene. Trimming stripped 6 bases from V and 9 bases from J, with 15 bases between. The CDR3 loop spans 12 amino acids. Germline V gene data show CDR1 as DFQATT and CDR2 as SNEGSKA (reference sequence). The CDR3 nucleotides are TGCAGTGCCCAAGCTCTAGTCTTTGAGCAGTTCTTC. The encoded protein is CSAQALVFEQFF.

This clonotype was found a few times. This chain links TRBV6-1 with TRBJ1-1, with D unresolved. The V gene lost 6 bases and the J gene lost 4 bases, with 9 bases spanning the gap. Germline values: CDR1 MNHNS, CDR2 SASEGT. This CDR3 spans 12 amino acids. The CDR3 DNA reads as TGTGCCAGCAGGTACGGGCTCACTGAAGCTTTCTTT. The encoded protein is CASRYGLTEAFF.

On this clonotype itself: A much larger clone lies a single base off, so this may be a read error. The V call is TRBV28, the J call TRBJ2-7; 12 bases match TRBD2. The CDR3 consists of 15 residues. Germline lookup yields CDR1 MDHEN and CDR2 SYDVKM. This chain's CDR3 is CAGSFLAGGAYEQYF. CDR3 in DNA: TGTGCCGGCAGCTTCCTAGCGGGAGGGGCCTACGAGCAGTACTTC.

This clonotype came up a few times. The chain joins TRBV12-5 to TRBJ2-1; 12 bases match TRBD2. Germline V gives CDR1 LGHNT, CDR2 FRNRAP. The CDR3 sequence is 17 residues long. After removal of 2 bases from V and 7 bases from J, the junction contained 9 bases not matched to a gene. The CDR3, as DNA: TGTGCTAGTGGTTTGACTAGCGGGGGGCCTTTTCGAAATGAGCAGTTCTTC. Its translation is CASGLTSGGPFRNEQFF.